These 7 T cell receptor beta chains originate from one sample sequenced in a study of post-analysis software for immune sequencing data. These receptors' antigens are unknown. Study findings and constraints: Comparison of patients with controls showed about 5 TRBV segments more frequent in patients, TRBV5-6, TRBV5-1 and TRBV20-1 among them.

Unique molecular identifiers tagged the TCR beta cDNA libraries. TCRdb re-derived calls from the PCR reads in MiXCR, one entry per CDR3 protein. Of some 690,000 distinct CDR3 sequences listed, around 27% are singletons. Sequenced material: blood. These receptors came from a girl aged 5 to 17 with multiple sclerosis.

Only a few counts were recorded for this clonotype. V gene TRBV5-6 combines with J gene TRBJ2-5, with a possible D match to TRBD1 (5 bases). The germline V gene has CDR1 SGHDT and CDR2 YYEEEE. The CDR3 runs 14 residues. V was pared by 9 bases and J by 1 base, with 16 bases between. CDR3 DNA sequence: TGTGCCACCACGACAGAAATGATCCAAGAGACCCAGTACTTC. Its protein is CATTTEMIQETQYF.

Notes on this clonotype: A junction boundary mismatches the germline segment, possibly from a read error. This chain uses TRBV5-1 with TRBJ1-1, with a tentative D call TRBD1 (6 bases). The CDR3 extends over 16 amino acids. CDR1 SGHRS and CDR2 YFSETQ come from the germline V gene. The CDR3 is CASSSLRQAVVAEVFF. For the CDR3, the DNA is TGCGCCAGCAGCTCCCTGAGACAGGCCGTAGTCGCTGAAGTTTTCTTT.

This clonotype was observed a handful of times. The chain is built from TRBV7-2 and TRBJ2-5, with D perhaps matching TRBD2 (5 bases). The V end lost 1 base, the J end lost 1 base, and 13 bases lay between the germline ends. CDR1 SGHTA and CDR2 FQGNSA come from the germline V gene. This CDR3 comprises 16 residues. In DNA form, the CDR3 reads TGTGCCAGCAGCTTAGGGGCTAGCCCTTTCCAAGAGACCCAGTACTTC. Translated: CASSLGASPFQETQYF.

V and J are TRBV27 and TRBJ2-2; D is unresolved. The ends were cut back, 5 bases at V and 1 base at J, with 11 bases in the middle. The CDR3 length is 15 residues. The germline V gene has CDR1 MNHEY and CDR2 SMNVEV (reference sequence). CDR3 nucleotides: TGTGCCAGCAGTCCCGGACCTGGGAACACCGGGGAGCTGTTTTTT. This sequence encodes CASSPGPGNTGELFF.

The rearrangement uses TRBV18 and TRBJ1-2; D remains unclear. V was trimmed by 6 bases and J by 3 bases, leaving 11 bases between them. The CDR3 runs to 13 residues. Germline CDR1 and CDR2: KGHSH and LQKENI. The CDR3 loop is CASSASEDYGYTF. The DNA of the CDR3 is TGTGCCAGCTCGGCATCGGAAGACTATGGCTACACCTTC.

This clonotype has a handful of counts. The rearrangement links TRBV7-8 to TRBJ2-3; maybe TRBD1 (6 bases). The CDR3 totals 17 residues. Germline V gene data show CDR1 as SGHVS and CDR2 as FQNEAQ. V was cut by 1 base and J by 1 base, with 15 bases left in between. The CDR3 region is CASSLVGLQGGTDTQYF. DNA of the CDR3: TGTGCCAGCAGCTTAGTGGGGTTACAGGGTGGCACAGATACGCAGTATTTT.

In this sample, this clonotype turned up many times. The genes are TRBV12-3 or TRBV12-4 and TRBJ2-3, with 7 bases fitting TRBD1. The CDR3 length is 12 residues. The trim removed 5 bases at V and 5 bases at J, leaving 1 base unmatched. The CDR3 region has the DNA TGTGCCAGCAGTCGGGACAGAGATACGCAGTATTTT. The encoded protein is CASSRDRDTQYF.